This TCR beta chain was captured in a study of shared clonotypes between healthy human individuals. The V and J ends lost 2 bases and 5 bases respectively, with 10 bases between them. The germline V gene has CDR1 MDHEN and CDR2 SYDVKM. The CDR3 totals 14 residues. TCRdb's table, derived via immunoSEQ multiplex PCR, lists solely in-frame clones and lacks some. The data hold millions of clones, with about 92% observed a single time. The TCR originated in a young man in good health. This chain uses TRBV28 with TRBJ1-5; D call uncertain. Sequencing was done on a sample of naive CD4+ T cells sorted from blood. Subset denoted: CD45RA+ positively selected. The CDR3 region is CASSLSEGHQPQHF. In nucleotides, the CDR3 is TGTGCCAGCAGTTTAAGTGAGGGTCATCAGCCCCAGCATTTT.